In its sample, the clone carrying this T cell receptor beta chain was seen many times. Its antigen is not known. The sample comes from a study of CD8 T cells in ankylosing spondylitis. TCRdb reanalysed the 5' RACE reads using MiXCR and keeps one entry per CDR3 protein. This table has 230,000 or so distinct CDR3 sequences, roughly a quarter appearing once. This CDR3 has 15 amino acids. V lost 4 bases to trimming and J lost 1 base, with 10 bases between them. Germline CDR1 and CDR2: SNHLY and FYNNEI. Study-wide results and limits: Earlier work had already found some motif variants in reactive arthritis synovial fluid and blood.

Sequences were obtained from blood, either unsorted or a sorted T cell fraction (not recorded which). This chain connects TRBV2 to TRBJ2-2, with a tentative D call TRBD2 (5 bases). The source is a male donor with ankylosing spondylitis or in good health (not recorded which). The CDR3 protein is CASSGRGRNTGELFF. CDR3 coding DNA: TGTGCCAGCAGTGGCCGAGGGAGGAACACCGGGGAGCTGTTTTTT.